This T cell receptor beta chain was captured by sequencing in a study of chemoradiotherapy in HPV16-positive cancers. TCRdb's table, derived via immunoSEQ multiplex PCR, lists solely in-frame clones and lacks some. The sample shows 6,000 or so clones, 55% to 80% of them seen only once. Repeated repertoire sampling spanned the course of chemoradiotherapy. Note on this clone: The antigen remains unidentified.

Study results and caveats: Only a couple of HPV16-positive patients supplied the functional HPV-specificity definition.

This TCR was sampled from a human donor with HPV-associated anogenital cancer. Sampling was performed from a patient who underwent chemoradiotherapy.

In nucleotides, the CDR3 is TGTGCCAGCAGCACAACAGGGGGCAGGTGGGAGCCCCTCCACTTT. It specifies CASSTTGGRWEPLHF. The J gene is TRBJ1-6, the V gene TRBV7-2, with 9 bases matching TRBD1. The CDR3 extends over 15 amino acids. Germline V gene data show CDR1 as SGHTA and CDR2 as FQGNSA. V shed 5 bases, J shed 13 bases, and the junction held 12 bases outside the gene matches.